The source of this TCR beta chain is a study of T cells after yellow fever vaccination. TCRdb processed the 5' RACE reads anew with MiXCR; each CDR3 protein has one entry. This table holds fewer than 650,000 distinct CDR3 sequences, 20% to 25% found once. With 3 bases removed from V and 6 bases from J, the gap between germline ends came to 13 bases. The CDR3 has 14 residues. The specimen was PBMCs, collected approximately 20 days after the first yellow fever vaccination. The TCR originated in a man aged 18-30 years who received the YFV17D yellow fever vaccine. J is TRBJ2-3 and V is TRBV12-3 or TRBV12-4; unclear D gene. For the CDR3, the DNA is TGTGCCAGCAGTTTTGCCTCCTACGGGGATACGCAGTATTTT. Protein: CASSFASYGDTQYF.